This record covers a single TCR beta chain. Its antigen is not identified. The sample originates from a study of shared clonotypes between healthy human individuals. Overall study: Researchers assigned three CD4 naive, three CD4 memory, two CD8 naive and one CD8 memory plate to each donor.

The naive CD8 fraction comprised CD45RO-negative cells positively selected for CCR7 and excluded terminally differentiated effector memory CD45RA+ cells. Looked up from germline, CDR1 is MNHEY and CDR2 is SMNVEV (reference sequence). The CDR3 extends over 14 amino acids. The V end lost 3 bases, the J end lost 2 bases, and 11 bases lay between the germline ends. Points from the study as a whole: Some clonotypes were shared by all four sorted-subset donors, while others were not shared. The non-shared ones had lower generation probabilities than the shared ones. As a rule, naive subsets had a larger estimated richness than memory subsets.

Produced via immunoSEQ multiplex PCR; TCRdb's table is partial and in-frame only. This table has some 580,000 clones, roughly 98% appearing once. The TCR sequence derives from a man aged 30 to 39 in good health. This sequence joins TRBV27 and TRBJ2-7; no definite D call. Sequenced material: naive CD8+ T cells sorted from blood. The CDR3 reads CASSFIGRTYEQYF. The CDR3 nucleotides are TGTGCCAGCAGTTTCATCGGCAGGACCTACGAGCAGTACTTC.